The rows below give T cell receptor beta chains drawn from one sample of a study of blood T cell repertoires in COVID-19. Some clones are missing from TCRdb's copy, which holds only in-frame ones; the method was immunoSEQ multiplex PCR. The sample contains hundreds of thousands of clones, roughly nine tenths of which appear only once. Input material: peripheral blood. The source is a man younger than 35 with COVID-19, enrolled during active disease. CDR3s include the opening cysteine and the closing phenylalanine or tryptophan. Fields, in order: clone size, V gene, J gene, D gene, CDR3 DNA, CDR3 protein. A D gene is named only where the DNA matches it firmly. The size of a clone is reported for some rows only, either as once, few or many, or as a class for expanded clones.

clone_size: NA
v_call: TRBV19
j_call: TRBJ2-3
d_call: TRBD2
cdr3_nt: TGTGCCAGTAGTTTAGGGACTAGCGGCACAGATACGCAGTATTTT
cdr3_aa: CASSLGTSGTDTQYF

clone_size: NA
v_call: TRBV2
j_call: TRBJ2-6
d_call: NA
cdr3_nt: TGTGCCAGCAGCGTGACAGGAGTCTCAGCGGGAGGGGCCAACGTCCTGACTTTC
cdr3_aa: CASSVTGVSAGGANVLTF

clone_size: NA
v_call: TRBV6-5
j_call: TRBJ2-7
d_call: TRBD1
cdr3_nt: TGTGCCAGCAGGGACAGGGCCCTCGACGAGCAGTACTTC
cdr3_aa: CASRDRALDEQYF

clone_size: NA
v_call: TRBV29-1
j_call: TRBJ2-7
d_call: TRBD1
cdr3_nt: TGCAGCGTTGAAGAGGGAAGGACAGGAACGGGCGAGCAGTACTTC
cdr3_aa: CSVEEGRTGTGEQYF

clone_size: NA
v_call: TRBV29-1
j_call: TRBJ2-7
d_call: TRBD1
cdr3_nt: TGCAGCGTTGGCGGCCGGGACAGGGGATCGTACGAGCAGTACTTC
cdr3_aa: CSVGGRDRGSYEQYF

clone_size: NA
v_call: TRBV5-1
j_call: TRBJ2-1
d_call: NA
cdr3_nt: TGCGCCAGCAATTATGTGGAGCAGTTCTTC
cdr3_aa: CASNYVEQFF

clone_size: few
v_call: TRBV6-6
j_call: TRBJ2-7
d_call: TRBD2
cdr3_nt: TGTGCCAGCAGACAAGCGGGAGGCTCCTACGAGCAGTACTTC
cdr3_aa: CASRQAGGSYEQYF

clone_size: NA
v_call: TRBV5-1
j_call: TRBJ2-3
d_call: TRBD2
cdr3_nt: TGCGCCAGCAGCTTGGGAAGGACTAGCGGCACAGATACGCAGTATTTT
cdr3_aa: CASSLGRTSGTDTQYF

clone_size: NA
v_call: TRBV10-3
j_call: TRBJ1-1
d_call: NA
cdr3_nt: TGTGCCATCGGATTGAGCGGGAACACTGAAGCTTTCTTT
cdr3_aa: CAIGLSGNTEAFF

clone_size: NA
v_call: TRBV28
j_call: TRBJ1-1
d_call: NA
cdr3_nt: TGTGCCAGCAGTCTACAGGGTCTGGGCACTGAAGCTTTCTTT
cdr3_aa: CASSLQGLGTEAFF

clone_size: NA
v_call: TRBV29-1
j_call: TRBJ1-5
d_call: NA
cdr3_nt: TGCAGCGTTGATGCAGGGTTCGGTCAGCCCCAGCATTTT
cdr3_aa: CSVDAGFGQPQHF

clone_size: NA
v_call: TRBV2
j_call: TRBJ2-2
d_call: NA
cdr3_nt: TGTGCCAGCAGTATGAGAACGGCCGGGGAGCTGTTTTTT
cdr3_aa: CASSMRTAGELFF

clone_size: NA
v_call: TRBV7-9
j_call: TRBJ2-1
d_call: NA
cdr3_nt: TGTGCCAGCAGCTTAGCGTGGGGGCTGTCGTCCTACAATGAGCAGTTCTTC
cdr3_aa: CASSLAWGLSSYNEQFF

clone_size: NA
v_call: TRBV7-3
j_call: TRBJ2-3
d_call: TRBD2
cdr3_nt: TGTGCCAGCAGCTTAACGGCGGGAGGAACAGATACGCAGTATTTT
cdr3_aa: CASSLTAGGTDTQYF

clone_size: NA
v_call: TRBV30
j_call: TRBJ2-1
d_call: TRBD2
cdr3_nt: TGTGCCTGGAGTTCCGGGGGGTCCTCCTACAATGAGCAGTTCTTC
cdr3_aa: CAWSSGGSSYNEQFF

clone_size: NA
v_call: TRBV11-3
j_call: TRBJ2-5
d_call: NA
cdr3_nt: TGTGCCAGCAGCTTAGGCCTACAGGGAGGGTCCGTTAAAGAGACCCAGTACTTC
cdr3_aa: CASSLGLQGGSVKETQYF

clone_size: few
v_call: TRBV12-3/TRBV12-4
j_call: TRBJ1-4
d_call: NA
cdr3_nt: TGTGCCAGCAGCCACAGGATGGAAAAACTGTTTTTT
cdr3_aa: CASSHRMEKLFF

clone_size: NA
v_call: TRBV5-1
j_call: TRBJ2-1
d_call: TRBD2
cdr3_nt: TGCGCCAGCAGCTCAACTCTAGCGGGGGGCCCCATAGGTGAGCAGTTCTTC
cdr3_aa: CASSSTLAGGPIGEQFF

clone_size: NA
v_call: TRBV19
j_call: TRBJ1-3
d_call: NA
cdr3_nt: TGTGCCAGTAGTATATACCCAGGGCTGAACACCATATATTTT
cdr3_aa: CASSIYPGLNTIYF

clone_size: NA
v_call: TRBV6-5
j_call: TRBJ2-2
d_call: NA
cdr3_nt: TGTGCCAGCAAGCCCGTCGCGAACACCGGGGAGCTGTTTTTT
cdr3_aa: CASKPVANTGELFF

clone_size: NA
v_call: TRBV28
j_call: TRBJ1-1
d_call: NA
cdr3_nt: TGTGCCAGCAGCTCGTTTGGGGGAGGAAACACTGAAGCTTTCTTT
cdr3_aa: CASSSFGGGNTEAFF

clone_size: NA
v_call: TRBV7-8
j_call: TRBJ2-6
d_call: TRBD2
cdr3_nt: TGTGCCAGCAGCCCCCTGGGGGGGGAGAGCTCTGGGGCCAACGTCCTGACTTTC
cdr3_aa: CASSPLGGESSGANVLTF

clone_size: NA
v_call: TRBV15
j_call: TRBJ2-7
d_call: TRBD1
cdr3_nt: TGTGCCACCACCCGGGACAGGGGGCACGAGCAGTACTTC
cdr3_aa: CATTRDRGHEQYF

clone_size: NA
v_call: TRBV16
j_call: TRBJ1-5
d_call: NA
cdr3_nt: TGTGCCAGCAGCCCTGCAGGGGATCAGCCCCAGCATTTT
cdr3_aa: CASSPAGDQPQHF

clone_size: few
v_call: TRBV7-2
j_call: TRBJ2-7
d_call: TRBD2
cdr3_nt: TGTGCCAGCAGCTTAGGGGGGACTAGCGGGAGACGGAGCGAGCAGTACTTC
cdr3_aa: CASSLGGTSGRRSEQYF

clone_size: NA
v_call: TRBV13
j_call: TRBJ1-5
d_call: NA
cdr3_nt: TGTGCCAGCAGCTTTTCCGGTCAGCCCCAGCATTTT
cdr3_aa: CASSFSGQPQHF

clone_size: few
v_call: TRBV4-1
j_call: TRBJ2-7
d_call: TRBD1
cdr3_nt: TGCGCCAGCAGCCACCTCGGGACAGGCTACGAGCAGTACTTC
cdr3_aa: CASSHLGTGYEQYF

clone_size: NA
v_call: TRBV9
j_call: TRBJ2-2
d_call: NA
cdr3_nt: TGTGCCAGCAGCGTAGCCAACGGGGAGCTGTTTTTT
cdr3_aa: CASSVANGELFF

clone_size: NA
v_call: TRBV7-2
j_call: TRBJ1-1
d_call: TRBD1
cdr3_nt: TGTGCCAGCAGCTTCAATCCGGGACAGGGGCGGGCTTTCTTT
cdr3_aa: CASSFNPGQGRAFF

clone_size: NA
v_call: TRBV18
j_call: TRBJ2-3
d_call: NA
cdr3_nt: TGTGCCAGCTCACCCTCGAGGTCAAGCACAGATACGCAGTATTTT
cdr3_aa: CASSPSRSSTDTQYF

clone_size: NA
v_call: TRBV4-1
j_call: TRBJ2-1
d_call: NA
cdr3_nt: TGCGCCAGCAGCCAAGATCGAGGCTGGGAGCAGTTCTTC
cdr3_aa: CASSQDRGWEQFF

clone_size: NA
v_call: TRBV6-5
j_call: TRBJ1-1
d_call: TRBD1
cdr3_nt: TGTGCCAGCAAAATACAGGGGGGGACTGAAGCTTTCTTT
cdr3_aa: CASKIQGGTEAFF

clone_size: NA
v_call: TRBV24-1
j_call: TRBJ2-3
d_call: TRBD2
cdr3_nt: TGTGCCACCAGTGGACCGGGACTAGCTGGAGATACGCAGTATTTT
cdr3_aa: CATSGPGLAGDTQYF

clone_size: NA
v_call: TRBV6-5
j_call: TRBJ1-1
d_call: NA
cdr3_nt: TGTGCCAGCAGTCCCCAGGGTCCCGAAGGCACTGAAGCTTTCTTT
cdr3_aa: CASSPQGPEGTEAFF

clone_size: NA
v_call: TRBV4-1
j_call: TRBJ1-1
d_call: NA
cdr3_nt: TGCGCCAGCAGCCAAGAACGGAGAATGAACACTGAAGCTTTCTTT
cdr3_aa: CASSQERRMNTEAFF

clone_size: NA
v_call: TRBV30
j_call: TRBJ2-7
d_call: NA
cdr3_nt: TGTGCCTGGGCAGGAGCGGAGGGGTCCTACGAGCAGTACTTC
cdr3_aa: CAWAGAEGSYEQYF

clone_size: NA
v_call: TRBV19
j_call: TRBJ1-1
d_call: NA
cdr3_nt: TGTGCCAGTAGTTATACGGTCGCGATGGCTGAAGCTTTCTTT
cdr3_aa: CASSYTVAMAEAFF

clone_size: NA
v_call: TRBV12-5
j_call: TRBJ1-5
d_call: NA
cdr3_nt: TGTGCTAGTGGTTCAGATTCCTGGGGGCGCCGGCAGCCCCAGCATTTT
cdr3_aa: CASGSDSWGRRQPQHF

clone_size: NA
v_call: TRBV19
j_call: TRBJ2-1
d_call: TRBD2
cdr3_nt: TGTGCCAGTAGGGGCGGGAGGGAGGTTGAGTCCTACAATGAGCAGTTCTTC
cdr3_aa: CASRGGREVESYNEQFF

clone_size: few
v_call: TRBV7-3
j_call: TRBJ1-6
d_call: NA
cdr3_nt: TGTGCCAGCAGCAGCACCTCGAACTCACCCCTCCACTTT
cdr3_aa: CASSSTSNSPLHF

clone_size: few
v_call: TRBV6-2/TRBV6-3
j_call: TRBJ1-1
d_call: NA
cdr3_nt: TGTGCCAGCAGTTATATTCGGAGTACTGAAGCTTTCTTT
cdr3_aa: CASSYIRSTEAFF

clone_size: NA
v_call: TRBV6-5
j_call: TRBJ2-7
d_call: NA
cdr3_nt: TGTGCCAGCCGCCCGGGACACTCCTACGAGCAGTACTTC
cdr3_aa: CASRPGHSYEQYF

clone_size: once
v_call: TRBV5-4
j_call: TRBJ2-7
d_call: TRBD2
cdr3_nt: TGTGCCAGCAGCTTAGCGGGGGCCCACGACGAGCAGTACTTC
cdr3_aa: CASSLAGAHDEQYF

clone_size: NA
v_call: TRBV25-1
j_call: TRBJ1-1
d_call: NA
cdr3_nt: TGTGCCAGCAGTTACAGAATGAACACTGAAGCTTTCTTT
cdr3_aa: CASSYRMNTEAFF

clone_size: NA
v_call: TRBV3-1/TRBV3-2
j_call: TRBJ1-5
d_call: NA
cdr3_nt: TGTGCCAGCAGCTCGGGGGTGGATGAGCCCCAGCATTTT
cdr3_aa: CASSSGVDEPQHF

clone_size: NA
v_call: TRBV5-1
j_call: TRBJ2-7
d_call: NA
cdr3_nt: TGCGCCAGCAGCTTTGAGACAGCTACCTACGAGCAGTACTTC
cdr3_aa: CASSFETATYEQYF

clone_size: once
v_call: TRBV13
j_call: TRBJ2-7
d_call: TRBD2
cdr3_nt: TGTGCCAGCAGCCTGACTAGCAACTACGAGCAGTACTTC
cdr3_aa: CASSLTSNYEQYF

clone_size: NA
v_call: TRBV7-2
j_call: TRBJ2-3
d_call: NA
cdr3_nt: TGTGCCAGCAGCTCCGTCGTAGCCCATACAGATACGCAGTATTTT
cdr3_aa: CASSSVVAHTDTQYF

clone_size: NA
v_call: TRBV7-2
j_call: TRBJ2-1
d_call: TRBD2
cdr3_nt: TGTGCCAGCAGCGCCCCTCCTAGCGGGATCAATGAGCAGTTCTTC
cdr3_aa: CASSAPPSGINEQFF

clone_size: NA
v_call: TRBV6-2/TRBV6-3
j_call: TRBJ2-5
d_call: NA
cdr3_nt: TGTGCCAGCAGCCCAAACAGGGATCAAAAAAGGGAGACCCAGTACTTC
cdr3_aa: CASSPNRDQKRETQYF

clone_size: NA
v_call: TRBV5-1
j_call: TRBJ2-2
d_call: TRBD2
cdr3_nt: TGCGCCAGCAGCTTCACGTTAGCGGGAGACACCGGGGAGCTGTTTTTT
cdr3_aa: CASSFTLAGDTGELFF

clone_size: NA
v_call: TRBV13
j_call: TRBJ2-5
d_call: NA
cdr3_nt: TGTGCCAGCAGCCCCTTTGGGGGGGGGCAACGGGAGACCCAGTACTTC
cdr3_aa: CASSPFGGGQRETQYF

clone_size: NA
v_call: TRBV3-1/TRBV3-2
j_call: TRBJ2-7
d_call: NA
cdr3_nt: TGTGCCAGCAGCCAAGACCTAACCACCTACGAGCAGTACTTC
cdr3_aa: CASSQDLTTYEQYF

clone_size: NA
v_call: TRBV3-1/TRBV3-2
j_call: TRBJ1-6
d_call: NA
cdr3_nt: TGTGCCAGCAGCCAAGGGGGCTTGAATTCACCCCTCCACTTT
cdr3_aa: CASSQGGLNSPLHF

clone_size: NA
v_call: TRBV28
j_call: TRBJ2-7
d_call: TRBD2
cdr3_nt: TGTGCCAGCAGTTCAGCTAGCGGGGTCTCCTACGAGCAGTACTTC
cdr3_aa: CASSSASGVSYEQYF

clone_size: NA
v_call: TRBV13
j_call: TRBJ2-3
d_call: NA
cdr3_nt: TGTGCCAGCAGTTTGGAGGGGACGAACACAGATACGCAGTATTTT
cdr3_aa: CASSLEGTNTDTQYF

clone_size: NA
v_call: TRBV5-1
j_call: TRBJ2-5
d_call: NA
cdr3_nt: TGCGCCAGCAGCTTGGCCAGGCCGGGAGAAAGTGAGGAGACCCAGTACTTC
cdr3_aa: CASSLARPGESEETQYF

clone_size: NA
v_call: TRBV27
j_call: TRBJ2-1
d_call: TRBD2
cdr3_nt: TGTGCCAGCAGCCTTAGTAGCGGGAGACACAATGAGCAGTTCTTC
cdr3_aa: CASSLSSGRHNEQFF

clone_size: NA
v_call: TRBV6-6
j_call: TRBJ1-6
d_call: NA
cdr3_nt: TGTGCCAGCAGAGACGATTTGGACATTTCTTCACCCCTCCACTTT
cdr3_aa: CASRDDLDISSPLHF

clone_size: NA
v_call: TRBV24-1
j_call: TRBJ2-5
d_call: NA
cdr3_nt: TGTGCCACCAGTGATTTTGGCCCCGAAGAGACCCAGTACTTC
cdr3_aa: CATSDFGPEETQYF